This T cell receptor beta chain emerged from a study of human T cells and chemical hapten exposure (dated by TCRdb to the early 2020s). For the study in its entirety: For sensitization, 2% DPC in acetone was applied to a roughly 2 cm by roughly 2 cm area of upper inner arm skin. Peripheral blood TCR repertoire changes were tracked in vivo in alopecia patients during primary and secondary sensitization to the hapten diphenylcyclopropenone (DPC). Some 29 alopecia patients provided blood for TCR sequencing at one to four time points (pre-sensitization, 2, 6 and 24 weeks). The mostly female patient cohort included alopecia areata with under or over 50% scalp involvement, alopecia totalis and alopecia universalis. Patch testing was performed on the upper back with Finn chambers containing 0.01% DPC, and the patch tests were scored after 6 days according to International Contact Dermatitis Research Group standards. Throughout the study period of around 24 weeks, patients also received therapeutic DPC doses to the scalp every week. Blood samples were taken from patients before sensitization (week 0) and then at 2, 6 and about 24 weeks after DPC sensitization. Libraries were combined into a pool for sequencing, and differences in TCR yield between samples came mainly from small differences in library volumes within the pool. Overall study outcomes, separate from this receptor: The number of TCRs above 1 in 1000 frequency did not change with DPC sensitization; there was no evidence of global repertoire structure alterations. After repeated subsampling, changes were observed in the strength of the expansion versus patch-test correlation and in the threshold at which the correlation became significant. Patch test score correlated positively with the number of PT1 expanded TCRs, reaching significance at thresholds 8, 16 and 32 but not at 4. Alopecia, a presumed autoimmune disease, was present in all patients, so the immune response of the patients might differ from that of healthy individuals. Expanded TCRs formed significantly more large CDR3 similarity clusters than pre-sensitization or healthy control sets, consistent with antigen-driven responses.

Explained via the paper, the time point label denotes: pre-sensitization, week 0. The treatment or condition label of this sample denotes: therapeutic diphenylcyclopropenone sensitization with weekly scalp DPC. Blood at each patch-test visit was drawn before the patch test was applied. To be eligible, patients had to be aged 18 to 70, diagnosed with alopecia and judged suitable for DPC therapy, while pregnant patients were excluded. Total RNA was isolated from unfractionated whole blood collected in Tempus Blood RNA tubes. Receptor amplification or capture employed RACE. Sequenced using a NextSeq 500. During library preparation, unique molecular identifiers were attached to individual cDNA molecules so that TCRs could be counted in a quantitative, reproducible way. For every blood RNA sample, sequencing covered both the TCR alpha and TCR beta chains. On the authors' methods: The median number of TCRs per sample was 90,000 to 100,000, ranging from 23,224 to 690,600. V, J and CDR3 annotation of the TCR reads was performed with the Decombinator software suite. Every sample was subsampled to the same number of TCRs (28,000) for the PS versus PT1 abundance plots. Expanded TCRs were defined as absent before sensitization and observed at least eight times at the 2-week time point. TCRdb reanalyzed the raw reads on its own, using fastp at Q25 for trimming and MiXCR for clone calling, and kept in-frame beta chains. Rows with one shared CDR3 protein collapse into an entry with the most common genes and DNA. The V and J calls and clone size are TCRdb's, not the authors'. The table for this sample lists roughly 81,000 distinct CDR3 sequences; about 8% of them were counted only once. The ten largest clonotypes hold approximately 2.8% of the sample.

The germline V and J ends show losses of 2 bases and 4 bases respectively, and no gene match explains 7 bases of the junction. The CDR3 measures 15 amino acids from cysteine to phenylalanine. Here the CDR3 DNA is all that survives: 45 bases in frame from base 1. The germline V gene provides CDR1 SGHRS and CDR2 YFSETQ. Regarding this clonotype: This receptor's antigen is unknown. Base qualities are not at hand, and no much larger clone is one base apart.

Recombination linked TRBV5-1 to TRBJ2-3, with 7 middle bases fitting TRBD1. This TCR derives from a man aged 40-49 years with alopecia areata. Some clones in this sample may be carry-over from other donors' samples. This specimen consisted of whole blood, obtained in connection with sensitization to the hapten diphenylcyclopropenone (DPC). The base sequence is TGCGCCAGCAGCTTCGGCCAGGGGGTCGCAGATACGCAGTATTTT. The translation is CASSFGQGVADTQYF.